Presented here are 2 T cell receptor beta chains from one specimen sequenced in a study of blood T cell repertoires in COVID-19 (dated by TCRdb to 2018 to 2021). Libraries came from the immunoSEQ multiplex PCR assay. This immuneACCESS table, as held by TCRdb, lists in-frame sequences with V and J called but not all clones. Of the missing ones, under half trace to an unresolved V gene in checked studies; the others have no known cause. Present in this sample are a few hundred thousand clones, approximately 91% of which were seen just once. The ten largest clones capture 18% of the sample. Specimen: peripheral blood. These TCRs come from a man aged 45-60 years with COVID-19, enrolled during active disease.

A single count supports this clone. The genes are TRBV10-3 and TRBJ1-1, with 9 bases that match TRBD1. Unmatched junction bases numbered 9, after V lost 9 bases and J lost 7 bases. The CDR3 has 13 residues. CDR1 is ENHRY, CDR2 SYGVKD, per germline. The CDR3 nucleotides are TGTGCCATGTCCGGGACAGGGAACGGTGAAGCTTTCTTT. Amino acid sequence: CAMSGTGNGEAFF.

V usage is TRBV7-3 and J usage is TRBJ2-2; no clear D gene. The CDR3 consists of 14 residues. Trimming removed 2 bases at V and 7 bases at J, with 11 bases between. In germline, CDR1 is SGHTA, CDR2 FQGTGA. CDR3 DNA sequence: TGTGCCAGCAGCTTATGGGCGATTGACGGGGAGCTGTTTTTT. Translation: CASSLWAIDGELFF.